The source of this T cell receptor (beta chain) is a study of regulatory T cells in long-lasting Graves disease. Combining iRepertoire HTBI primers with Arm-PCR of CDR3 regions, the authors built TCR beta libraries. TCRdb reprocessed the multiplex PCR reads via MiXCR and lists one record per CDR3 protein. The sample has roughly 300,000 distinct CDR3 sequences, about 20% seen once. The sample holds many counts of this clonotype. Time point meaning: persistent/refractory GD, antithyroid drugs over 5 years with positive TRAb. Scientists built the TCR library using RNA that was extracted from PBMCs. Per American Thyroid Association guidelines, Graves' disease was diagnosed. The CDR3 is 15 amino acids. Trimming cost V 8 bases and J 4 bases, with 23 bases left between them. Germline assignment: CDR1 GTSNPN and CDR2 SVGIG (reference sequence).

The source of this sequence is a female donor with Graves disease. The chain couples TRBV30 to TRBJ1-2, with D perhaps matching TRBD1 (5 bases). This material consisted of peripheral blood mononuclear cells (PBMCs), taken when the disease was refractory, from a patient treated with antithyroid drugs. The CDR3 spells CARLTGTSRVYGYTF. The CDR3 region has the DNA TGTGCCCGATTGACCGGGACCTCGAGGGTCTATGGCTACACCTTC.